Shown below are 24 T cell receptor beta chains from a single sample sequenced in a study of siplizumab effects on memory and regulatory T cells. Assay used: immunoSEQ multiplex PCR; TCRdb lists only in-frame clones, some missing. The table lists about 82,000 clones, about 87% of them singletons, with 1.5% to 1.7% in the top ten. The source material was Tregs sorted from blood. Receptors originate from a human donor in good health.

V gene TRBV11-2 combines with J gene TRBJ1-6; TRBD1 matches at 7 bases. V lost 5 bases to trimming and J lost 10 bases; unmatched junction nucleotides: 8. CDR3 length: 14 residues. Looked up from germline, CDR1 is SGHAT and CDR2 is FQNNGV. The CDR3 DNA sequence: TGTGCCAGCAGCACAGGGGAGCGCAGGTCACCCCTCCACTTT. Translated, it gives CASSTGERRSPLHF.

The chain recombines TRBV6-5 with TRBJ2-3; D is perhaps TRBD2 (5 bases). The length of the CDR3 is 14 residues. The germline V gene encodes CDR1 MNHEY and CDR2 SVGAGI. Trimming took 6 bases from V and 5 from J, leaving 15 bases between them. The CDR3 nucleotides read TGTGCCAGCAGGGGCCGAGGGTGGGGAGATACGCAGTATTTT. This codes for CASRGRGWGDTQYF.

As regards this clone: One end of the junction fails to match germline, which may point to a read error. The chain uses TRBV19 and TRBJ2-1, with 9 bases lining up with TRBD1. This CDR3 has 16 residues. Germline V lookup: CDR1 LNHDA, CDR2 SQIVND (reference sequence). The CDR3: CASRIDGTGNYNEQFF. In DNA, the CDR3 is TGTGCTAGTAGGATAGACGGGACAGGGAATTACAATGAGCAGTTCTTC.

The rearrangement joins TRBV5-1 to TRBJ1-2, with TRBD1 matching over 11 bases. This CDR3 has 15 residues. Germline V gene lookup returns CDR1 SGHRS and CDR2 YFSETQ. The V gene end was trimmed by 0 bases and the J gene end by 9 bases; junction bases not matched to a gene: 7. CDR3 sequence reads: CASSLDGTGGSSYTF. CDR3 nucleotide sequence: TGCGCCAGCAGCTTGGACGGGACAGGGGGATCGAGCTACACCTTC. Drawing the rest from reference TRBV5-1 and TRBJ1-2, the complete variable domain is KAGVTQTPRYLIKTRGQQVTLSCSPISGHRSVSWYQQTPGQGLQFLFEYFSETQRNKGNFPGRFSGRQFSNSRSEMNVSTLELGDSALYLCASSLDGTGGSSYTFGSGTRLTVV.

The chain has TRBV5-1 and TRBJ1-6; 10 nucleotides align to TRBD1. V dropped 4 bases and J dropped 10; count of bases not matched to a gene: 5. The CDR3 contains 14 residues. Germline CDR1 is SGHRS and CDR2 is YFSETQ. Written as DNA, the CDR3 is TGCGCCAGCAGCCGGGGGACAGGGGACTCACCCCTCCACTTT. Translation gives CASSRGTGDSPLHF.

This chain connects TRBV6-5 to TRBJ2-2, with 11 bases fitting TRBD2. CDR1 is MNHEY and CDR2 is SVGAGI in the germline V gene. CDR3 length equals 16 residues. The V and J ends lost 2 bases and 9 bases, in that order; junction bases with no gene match: 8. The CDR3 DNA reads TGTGCCAGCAGTTACCCCCCTCTAGCGGGGGGACGGGAGCTGTTTTTT. Translated: CASSYPPLAGGRELFF.

J is TRBJ2-1 and V is TRBV4-2; perhaps TRBD2 as D (7 bases). Trimming cost V 0 bases and J 9 bases, with 12 bases left between them. The CDR3 loop spans 14 amino acids. CDR1 is LGHNA and CDR2 is YNFKEQ in the germline V gene. The CDR3 loop reads CASSQDPGEGEQFF. CDR3 DNA: TGTGCCAGCAGCCAAGACCCAGGGGAGGGTGAGCAGTTCTTC.

The chain uses TRBV6-5 and TRBJ2-4; 10 nucleotides align to TRBD1. The germline gives CDR1 MNHEY, CDR2 SVGAGI. V gave up 2 bases and J gave up 8 bases; unmatched junction bases: 3. This CDR3 has 14 residues. The DNA of the CDR3 is TGTGCCAGCAGTTACCGACAGGGGGCGGACATTCAGTACTTC. It specifies CASSYRQGADIQYF.

The chain has TRBV19 and TRBJ2-7; no clear D. Germline V gene sequence: CDR1 LNHDA, CDR2 SQIVND (reference sequence). The V end lost 9 bases, the J end lost 3 bases, and 18 bases lay between the germline ends. This CDR3 has 14 residues. This CDR3 is CARAWTLHDYEQYF. The CDR3 coding sequence is TGTGCCAGGGCCTGGACGCTCCACGACTACGAGCAGTACTTC.

This clone is deemed medium-sized. The chain employs TRBV7-3 and TRBJ2-7; perhaps TRBD2 as D (7 bases). The V end was cut by 2 bases, the J end by 1 base, with 12 bases between. CDR1 is SGHTA, CDR2 FQGTGA, per germline. CDR3 length: 15 amino acids. CDR3 sequence reads: CASSLQGGGSYEQYF. CDR3 nucleotides: TGTGCCAGCAGCTTACAGGGAGGGGGATCCTACGAGCAGTACTTC.

This chain joins TRBV6-6 and TRBJ1-5; TRBD1 might be the D (5 bases). CDR3 length: 13 amino acids. V gave up 7 bases and J gave up 9 bases, with 16 bases separating them. Germline CDR1 reads MNHNY; CDR2 reads SVGAGI (reference sequence). In DNA form, the CDR3 reads TGTGCCAGCAAAAACGGGGCCCAGGGGCCCCAGCATTTT. Amino acid sequence: CASKNGAQGPQHF.

The V call is TRBV6-5, the J call TRBJ2-7; the D gene is possibly TRBD2 (6 bases). Trimming removed 0 bases at V and 0 bases at J, with 12 bases between. Germline V gene sequence: CDR1 MNHEY, CDR2 SVGAGI. The CDR3 has 16 residues. The CDR3 here is CASSYSYGGSSYEQYF. CDR3 coding DNA: TGTGCCAGCAGTTACTCTTACGGGGGTAGCTCCTACGAGCAGTACTTC.

This chain connects TRBV6-5 to TRBJ2-7; 9 bases are shared with TRBD1. Germline trimming cut 6 bases from V and 0 bases from J; bases unmatched to any gene: 6. CDR3 length: 15 amino acids. Germline values: CDR1 MNHEY, CDR2 SVGAGI. The CDR3 DNA reads TGTGCCAGCAGGAGGACAGGGGAGGGCTCCTACGAGCAGTACTTC. Protein sequence: CASRRTGEGSYEQYF.

This chain joins TRBV7-9 and TRBJ1-1, with D unclear. V dropped 3 bases and J dropped 7 bases, with 15 bases sitting between them. Germline CDR1 is SEHNR and CDR2 is FQNEAQ (reference sequence). CDR3 size: 14 residues. The CDR3 loop is CASSFALGFGEAFF. In nucleotides, the CDR3 is TGTGCCAGCAGCTTTGCTCTGGGGTTTGGTGAAGCTTTCTTT.

This chain connects TRBV29-1 to TRBJ2-5, with TRBD2 matching over 7 bases. From germline, CDR1 is SQVTM and CDR2 ANQGSEA. Losses at the gene ends were 8 bases for V and 11 bases for J; bases not matched to a gene: 17. The CDR3 sequence is 13 residues long. The CDR3 nucleotides read TGCAGCACCTGGGAGGGAGGGGACGTGAAGCAGTACTTC. It translates to CSTWEGGDVKQYF.

This clone occurred a few times. V gene TRBV12-5 combines with J gene TRBJ2-2, with a possible D match to TRBD1 (6 bases). Germline V gives CDR1 LGHNT, CDR2 FRNRAP. This CDR3 has 19 residues. Trimming removed 0 bases at V and 3 bases at J, with 20 bases between. The CDR3 sequence is CASGLVLIVSGAHTGELFF. The CDR3 DNA reads TGTGCTAGTGGTTTGGTATTGATTGTCTCAGGGGCCCACACCGGGGAGCTGTTTTTT.

Turning to this clone: At the DNA level, this CDR3 is encoded by other sequences in the same sample as well. The chain uses TRBV9 and TRBJ1-5, with D possibly being TRBD1 (6 bases). Germline V gives CDR1 SGDLS, CDR2 YYNGEE. CDR3 size: 15 residues. V was pared by 0 bases and J by 4 bases, with 11 bases between. DNA for the CDR3: TGTGCCAGCAGCGTAGGAGGCAGGGGTAATCAGCCCCAGCATTTT. The encoded protein is CASSVGGRGNQPQHF.

This clone is a singleton in its sample. The chain carries TRBV13 and TRBJ2-1; D may correspond to TRBD1 or TRBD2 (7 bases each). Trimming removed 0 bases from V and 7 bases from J, with 10 bases in between. Germline lookup yields CDR1 PRHDT and CDR2 FYEKMQ (reference sequence). There are 14 residues in the CDR3. CDR3 loop: CASSLGQGGNEQFF. For the CDR3, the DNA is TGTGCCAGCAGCTTAGGCCAGGGGGGGAATGAGCAGTTCTTC. Complete variable domain (other parts from reference TRBV13 and TRBJ2-1): AAGVIQSPRHLIKEKRETATLKCYPIPRHDTVYWYQQGPGQDPQFLISFYEKMQSDKGSIPDRFSAQQFSDYHSELNMSSLELGDSALYFCASSLGQGGNEQFFGPGTRLTVL.

The rearrangement joins TRBV29-1 to TRBJ1-4, with D uncertain. This CDR3 region has 13 residues. Germline V gene lookup returns CDR1 SQVTM and CDR2 ANQGSEA. The V gene lost 1 base and the J gene lost 8 bases, with 11 bases spanning the gap. The CDR3 DNA reads TGCAGCGTTGAAGGGGCAGGTGGGGAAAAACTGTTTTTT. As protein: CSVEGAGGEKLFF.

The CDR3 nucleotides read TGTGCCAGCAGCTTACCACCCGCCCTTAACGTTTTAGCCAAAAACATTCAGTACTTC. The encoded protein is CASSLPPALNVLAKNIQYF. The J gene is TRBJ2-4, the V gene TRBV7-9, with D uncertain. V was trimmed by 2 bases and J by 0 bases, leaving 20 bases between them. CDR3 length: 19 amino acids. In germline, CDR1 is SEHNR, CDR2 FQNEAQ (reference sequence).

This chain uses TRBV5-4 with TRBJ2-5; D remains unclear. V was cut by 0 bases and J by 1 base, with 10 bases left in between. From germline, CDR1 is SGHNT and CDR2 YYREEE (reference sequence). The CDR3 length is 15 residues. Here the CDR3 DNA reads TGTGCCAGCAGCTTGGGGTCGGCTATCCAAGAGACCCAGTACTTC. It translates to CASSLGSAIQETQYF.

This chain connects TRBV18 to TRBJ1-2; TRBD1 matches at 8 bases. This CDR3 spans 15 amino acids. From germline, CDR1 is KGHSH and CDR2 LQKENI. The junction had 8 bases not matched to a gene; V was cut back by 2 bases and J by 6 bases. Here the CDR3 DNA reads TGTGCCAGCTCACCATCCCAGGGGGCGACCCATGGCTACACCTTC. This encodes CASSPSQGATHGYTF.

This clone was picked up one time. The V call is TRBV6-6, the J call TRBJ1-2; D remains ambiguous. The ends were cut back, 6 bases at V and 0 bases at J, with 14 bases in the middle. Germline assignment: CDR1 MNHNY and CDR2 SVGAGI (reference sequence). The CDR3 consists of 15 residues. The DNA of the CDR3 is TGTGCCAGCAGCCCGTCTGCCAGAGCTAACTATGGCTACACCTTC. This translates into CASSPSARANYGYTF.

This chain connects TRBV7-9 to TRBJ1-1, with D hard to call. In germline, CDR1 is SEHNR, CDR2 FQNEAQ (reference sequence). This CDR3 contains 17 residues. Trimming took 3 bases from V and 4 from J, leaving 21 bases between them. CDR3 sequence (DNA): TGTGCCAGCAGCTTTACGGGCCAAACGGGTCGAAGCACTGAAGCTTTCTTT. Its translation is CASSFTGQTGRSTEAFF.